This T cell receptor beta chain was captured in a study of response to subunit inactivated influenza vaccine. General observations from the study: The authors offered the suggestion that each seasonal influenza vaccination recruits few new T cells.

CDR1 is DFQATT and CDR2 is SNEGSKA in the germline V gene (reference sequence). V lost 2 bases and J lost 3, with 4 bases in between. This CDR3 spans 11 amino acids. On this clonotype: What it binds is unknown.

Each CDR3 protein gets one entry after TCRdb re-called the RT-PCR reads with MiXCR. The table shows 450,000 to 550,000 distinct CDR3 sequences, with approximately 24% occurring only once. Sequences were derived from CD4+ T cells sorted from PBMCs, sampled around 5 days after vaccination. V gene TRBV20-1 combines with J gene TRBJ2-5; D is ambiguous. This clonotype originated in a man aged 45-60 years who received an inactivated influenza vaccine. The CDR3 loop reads CSARQKETQYF. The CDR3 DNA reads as TGCAGTGCTAGACAGAAAGAGACCCAGTACTTC.